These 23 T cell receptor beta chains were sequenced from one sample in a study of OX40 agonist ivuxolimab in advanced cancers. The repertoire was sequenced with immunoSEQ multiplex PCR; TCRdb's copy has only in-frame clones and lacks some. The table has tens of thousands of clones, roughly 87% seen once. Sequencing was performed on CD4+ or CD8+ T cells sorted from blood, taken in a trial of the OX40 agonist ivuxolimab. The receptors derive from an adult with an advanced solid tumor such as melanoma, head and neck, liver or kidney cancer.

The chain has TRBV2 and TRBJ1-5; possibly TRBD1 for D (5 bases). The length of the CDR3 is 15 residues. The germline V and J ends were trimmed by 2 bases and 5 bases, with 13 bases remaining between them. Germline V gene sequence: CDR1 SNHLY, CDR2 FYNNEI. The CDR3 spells CASSEYDRGDQPQHF. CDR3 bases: TGTGCCAGCAGTGAATATGATAGGGGCGATCAGCCCCAGCATTTT.

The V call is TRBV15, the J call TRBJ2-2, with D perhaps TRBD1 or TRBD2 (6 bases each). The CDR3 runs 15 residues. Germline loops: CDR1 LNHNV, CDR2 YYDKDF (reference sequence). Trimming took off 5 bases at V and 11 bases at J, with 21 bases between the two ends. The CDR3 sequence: CATSAPSRGRGELFF. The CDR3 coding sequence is TGTGCCACCAGCGCCCCCTCACGGGGGCGTGGAGAGCTGTTTTTT.

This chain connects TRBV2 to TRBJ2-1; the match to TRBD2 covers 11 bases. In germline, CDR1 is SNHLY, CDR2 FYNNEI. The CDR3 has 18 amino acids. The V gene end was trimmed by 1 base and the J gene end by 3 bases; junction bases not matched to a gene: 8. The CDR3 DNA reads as TGTGCCAGCAGTGAAGGACTAGCGGGGAGCGTGCGCTACAATGAGCAGTTCTTC. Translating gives CASSEGLAGSVRYNEQFF.

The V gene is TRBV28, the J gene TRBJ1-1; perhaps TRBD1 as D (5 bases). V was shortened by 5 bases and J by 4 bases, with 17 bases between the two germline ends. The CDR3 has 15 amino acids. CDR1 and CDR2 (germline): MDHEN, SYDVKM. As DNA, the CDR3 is TGTGCCAGCAGTCCCCAATACTTGAGGGGCACTGAAGCTTTCTTT. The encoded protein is CASSPQYLRGTEAFF.

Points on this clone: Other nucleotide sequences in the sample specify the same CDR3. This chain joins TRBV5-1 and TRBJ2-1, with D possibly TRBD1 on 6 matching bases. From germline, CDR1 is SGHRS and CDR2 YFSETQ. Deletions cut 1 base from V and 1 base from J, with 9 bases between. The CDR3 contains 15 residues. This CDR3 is CASSLTGSSYNEQFF. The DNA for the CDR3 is TGCGCCAGCAGCTTGACAGGGAGTTCCTACAATGAGCAGTTCTTC.

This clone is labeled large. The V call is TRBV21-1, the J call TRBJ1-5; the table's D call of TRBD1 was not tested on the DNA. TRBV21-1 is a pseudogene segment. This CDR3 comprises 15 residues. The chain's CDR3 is CASIRQGALNWPQHF. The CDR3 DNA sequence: TGTGCCAGCATTCGCCAGGGGGCCCTTAATTGGCCCCAGCATTTT.

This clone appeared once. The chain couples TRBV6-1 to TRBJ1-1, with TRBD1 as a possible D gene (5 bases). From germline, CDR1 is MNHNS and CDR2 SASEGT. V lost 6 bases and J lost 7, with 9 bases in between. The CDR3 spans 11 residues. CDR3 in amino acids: CASSYGGEAFF. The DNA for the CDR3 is TGTGCCAGCAGCTACGGGGGTGAAGCTTTCTTT.

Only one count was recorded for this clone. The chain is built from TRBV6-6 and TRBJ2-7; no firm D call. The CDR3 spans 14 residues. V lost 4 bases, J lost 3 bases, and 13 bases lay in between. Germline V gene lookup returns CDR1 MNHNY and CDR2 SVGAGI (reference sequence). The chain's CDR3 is CASSSLDGYYEQYV. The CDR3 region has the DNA TGTGCCAGCAGTTCCCTGGACGGTTACTACGAGCAGTACGTC.

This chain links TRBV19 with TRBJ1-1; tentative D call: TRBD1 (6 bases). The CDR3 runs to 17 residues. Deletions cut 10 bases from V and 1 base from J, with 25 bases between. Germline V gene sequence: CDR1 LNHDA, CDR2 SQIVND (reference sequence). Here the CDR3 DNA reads TGTGCCACCGGGGGCGGAGATTGGTGGGGCCCGAACACTGAAGCTTTCTTT. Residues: CATGGGDWWGPNTEAFF.

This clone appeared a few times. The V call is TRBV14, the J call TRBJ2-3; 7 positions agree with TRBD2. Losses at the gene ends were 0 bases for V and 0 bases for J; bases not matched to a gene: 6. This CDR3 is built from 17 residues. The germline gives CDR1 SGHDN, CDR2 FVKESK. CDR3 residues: CASSQEAAGLSTDTQYF. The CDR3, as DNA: TGTGCCAGCAGCCAAGAAGCAGCGGGGTTAAGCACAGATACGCAGTATTTT. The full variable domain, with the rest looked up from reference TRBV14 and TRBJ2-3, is EAGVTQFPSHSVIEKGQTVTLRCDPISGHDNLYWYRRVMGKEIKFLLHFVKESKQDESGMPNNRFLAERTGGTYSTLKVQPAELEDSGVYFCASSQEAAGLSTDTQYFGPGTRLTVL.

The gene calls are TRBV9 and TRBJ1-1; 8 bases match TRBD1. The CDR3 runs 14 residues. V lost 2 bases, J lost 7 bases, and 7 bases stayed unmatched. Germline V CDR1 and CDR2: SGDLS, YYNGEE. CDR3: CASSVGDRPDEAFF. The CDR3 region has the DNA TGTGCCAGCAGCGTGGGGGACAGGCCTGATGAAGCTTTCTTT. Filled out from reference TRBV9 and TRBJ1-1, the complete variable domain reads DSGVTQTPKHLITATGQRVTLRCSPRSGDLSVYWYQQSLDQGLQFLIQYYNGEERAKGNILERFSAQQFPDLHSELNLSSLELGDSALYFCASSVGDRPDEAFFGQGTRLTVV.

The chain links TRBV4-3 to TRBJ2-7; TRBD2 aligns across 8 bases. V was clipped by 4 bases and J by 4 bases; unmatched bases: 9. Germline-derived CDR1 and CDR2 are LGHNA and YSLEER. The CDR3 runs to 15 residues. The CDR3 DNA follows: TGCGCCAGCAGCCCGGGGGGCGGGGGGCCGTACGAGCAGTACTTC. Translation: CASSPGGGGPYEQYF.

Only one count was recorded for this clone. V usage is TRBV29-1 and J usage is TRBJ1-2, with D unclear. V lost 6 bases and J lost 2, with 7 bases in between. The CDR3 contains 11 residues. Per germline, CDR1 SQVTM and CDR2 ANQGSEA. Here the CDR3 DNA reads TGCAGCGTAGGACTCAACTATGGCTACACCTTC. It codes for CSVGLNYGYTF.

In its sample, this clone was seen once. Written as DNA, the CDR3 is TGTGCCAGCAGCTTGGGCGAGGGGGGCTTCGAGCAGTACTTC. This encodes CASSLGEGGFEQYF. The chain couples TRBV5-6 to TRBJ2-7, with D perhaps TRBD1 or TRBD2 (6 bases each). The length of the CDR3 is 14 residues. Germline V gives CDR1 SGHDT, CDR2 YYEEEE. V lost 0 bases, J lost 6 bases, and 13 bases lay in between.

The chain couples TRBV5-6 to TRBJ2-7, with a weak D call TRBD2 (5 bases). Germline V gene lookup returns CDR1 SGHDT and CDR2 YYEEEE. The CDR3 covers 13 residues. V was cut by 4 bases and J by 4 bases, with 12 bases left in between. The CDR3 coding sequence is TGTGCCAGCAGCGCGGAAGGGAGTTACGAGCAGTACTTC. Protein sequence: CASSAEGSYEQYF.

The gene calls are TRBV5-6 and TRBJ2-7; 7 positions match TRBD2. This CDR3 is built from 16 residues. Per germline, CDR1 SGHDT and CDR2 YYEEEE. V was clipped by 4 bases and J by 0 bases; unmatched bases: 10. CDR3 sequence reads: CASSLIGTKSSYEQYF. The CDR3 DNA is TGTGCCAGCAGCCTAATCGGGACTAAAAGCTCCTACGAGCAGTACTTC. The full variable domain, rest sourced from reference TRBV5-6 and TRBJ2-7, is DAGVTQSPTHLIKTRGQQVTLRCSPKSGHDTVSWYQQALGQGPQFIFQYYEEEERQRGNFPDRFSGHQFPNYSSELNVNALLLGDSALYLCASSLIGTKSSYEQYFGPGTRLTVT.

The CDR3 DNA follows: TGTGCCAGCAGTCTTAATAGCGGGGGCCGCACAGATACGCAGTATTTT. It codes for CASSLNSGGRTDTQYF. The chain combines TRBV11-2 with TRBJ2-3; TRBD2 matches at 9 bases. The germline V gene encodes CDR1 SGHAT and CDR2 FQNNGV. The CDR3 loop spans 16 amino acids. V gave up 6 bases and J gave up 1 base; unmatched junction bases: 8.

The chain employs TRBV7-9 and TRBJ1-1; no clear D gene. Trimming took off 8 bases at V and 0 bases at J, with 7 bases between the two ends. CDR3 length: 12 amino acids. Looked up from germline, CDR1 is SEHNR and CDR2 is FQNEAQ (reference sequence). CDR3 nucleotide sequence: TGTGCCAGCGGAGAGCTGAACACTGAAGCTTTCTTT. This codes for CASGELNTEAFF.

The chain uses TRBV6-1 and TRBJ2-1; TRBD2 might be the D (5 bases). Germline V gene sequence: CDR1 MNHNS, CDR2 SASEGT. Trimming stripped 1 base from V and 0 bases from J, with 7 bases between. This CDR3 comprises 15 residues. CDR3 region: CASSEEEGSYNEQFF. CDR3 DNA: TGTGCCAGCAGTGAAGAAGAGGGCTCCTACAATGAGCAGTTCTTC.

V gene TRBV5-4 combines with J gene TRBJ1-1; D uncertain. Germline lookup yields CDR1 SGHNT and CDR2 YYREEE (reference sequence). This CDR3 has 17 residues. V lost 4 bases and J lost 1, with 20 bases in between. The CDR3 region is CASSPPPRGSGNTEAFF. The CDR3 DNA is TGTGCCAGCAGCCCCCCTCCCCGAGGCAGCGGGAACACTGAAGCTTTCTTT.

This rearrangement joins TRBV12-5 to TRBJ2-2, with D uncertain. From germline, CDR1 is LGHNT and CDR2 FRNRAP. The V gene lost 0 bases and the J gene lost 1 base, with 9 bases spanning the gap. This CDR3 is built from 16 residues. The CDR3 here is CASGLVFEVNTGELFF. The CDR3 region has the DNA TGTGCTAGTGGTTTGGTTTTCGAAGTGAACACCGGGGAGCTGTTTTTT.

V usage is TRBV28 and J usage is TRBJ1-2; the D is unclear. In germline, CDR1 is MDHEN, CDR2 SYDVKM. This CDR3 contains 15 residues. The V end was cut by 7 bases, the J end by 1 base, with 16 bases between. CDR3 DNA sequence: TGTGCCAGCATCCCTCCAGAACAACATAACTATGGCTACACCTTC. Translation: CASIPPEQHNYGYTF.

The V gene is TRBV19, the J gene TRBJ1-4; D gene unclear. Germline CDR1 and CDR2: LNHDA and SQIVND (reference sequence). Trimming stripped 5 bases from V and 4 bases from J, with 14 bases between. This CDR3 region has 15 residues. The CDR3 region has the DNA TGTGCCAGTAGTTTATTCTCCGGGAGTAATGAAAAACTGTTTTTT. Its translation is CASSLFSGSNEKLFF.